This T cell receptor (beta chain) is drawn from a study of T-cell reconstitution after alpha-beta-depleted transplantation in children (dated by TCRdb to 2016 to 2018). About the full investigation: T-cell immune reconstitution after TCRalphabeta/CD19-depleted allogeneic hematopoietic cell transplantation in children was quantitatively tracked in the study by means of TCR repertoire profiling. Study-level results and caveats: The apparently early recovery of alphabetaT-cell counts about two months after transplant reportedly depended on only several hundred rapidly expanded clones that came from non-depleted graft cells. Hyperexpanded clone frequencies declined over subsequent months; after one year, T-cell counts and TCRbeta diversity were mostly attributed to newly produced T cells. In some patients, the high TCRbeta diversity seen at day 60 was put down to recipient T cells and intrathymic progenitors that had survived conditioning.

On this clonotype itself: There is no known antigen for this receptor. Nothing much larger sits one base from this clone, and base qualities are not available.

Library prep was done by PCR. Reads for this sample came from an Illumina HiSeq 2500. TCR library preparation used molecular barcoding, with unique molecular identifiers applied to normalize quantification of the TCRbeta repertoire. The public reads were reprocessed in TCRdb via fastp at Q25 and MiXCR, keeping in-frame beta chains. Each CDR3 protein gets just one entry, which takes the most common genes and DNA from the rows behind it. The sample contains under 850,000 distinct CDR3 sequences, about 12% of them found a single time. The ten largest clones represent about 0.79% of the sample. In the paper's terms, the treatment or condition label means: allogeneic hematopoietic cell transplantation with graft depleted of TCRalphabeta T cells and CD19 B cells. Transplant recipients were children who received TCRalphabeta/CD19-depleted allogeneic hematopoietic cell grafts. The CDR3, from cysteine to phenylalanine, totals 17 residues. Only the CDR3 DNA is retained, 51 bases long and in frame from the first base. Compared with germline, V lacks 2 bases and J lacks 4 bases; bases without a gene match: 11. Via the germline V gene (reference sequence), CDR1 is LGHDT and CDR2 YNNKEL.

The sequence is built from TRBV3-1 and TRBJ2-1; TRBD2 lines up with 7 middle nucleotides. The sequenced sample was PBMCs, obtained before TCRalphabeta/CD19-depleted stem cell transplant. This clonotype originated in a girl under 10 years old with congenital amegakaryocytic thrombocytopenia, due to receive a stem cell transplant. Here is the DNA: TGTGCCAGCAGCCAATTACTAGCGCAAGACTCATACAATGAGCAGTTCTTC. It codes for CASSQLLAQDSYNEQFF.